What follows is one TCR beta chain and its context. No antigen is known for it. This specimen comes from a study of cytomegalovirus exposure and HLA in healthy donors. Study-wide points: Rates of TCR association differed by HLA locus in a later analysis, with DRB1 highest and HLA-C lowest. More clonal expansion characterized HLA-associated TCR beta chains than equally common others in a later analysis.

With 60 Vbeta and 13 Jbeta primers, the PCR was carried out. Only in-frame clones appear in the TCRdb table, and some are missing; sequencing was by immunoSEQ multiplex PCR. The sample yields around 210,000 clones, around 75% seen once. CDR1 and CDR2 (germline): MGHRA, YSYEKL. The CDR3 runs to 13 residues. Trimming took 5 bases from V and 4 from J, leaving 11 bases between them. This clonotype originated in a male donor in good health and CMV-seropositive. The chain carries TRBV4-1 and TRBJ1-1; D unclear. The sample taken for sequencing was PBMCs. The CDR3 spells CASSLRLGTEAFF. DNA for the CDR3: TGCGCCAGCAGCTTGAGACTCGGCACTGAAGCTTTCTTT.